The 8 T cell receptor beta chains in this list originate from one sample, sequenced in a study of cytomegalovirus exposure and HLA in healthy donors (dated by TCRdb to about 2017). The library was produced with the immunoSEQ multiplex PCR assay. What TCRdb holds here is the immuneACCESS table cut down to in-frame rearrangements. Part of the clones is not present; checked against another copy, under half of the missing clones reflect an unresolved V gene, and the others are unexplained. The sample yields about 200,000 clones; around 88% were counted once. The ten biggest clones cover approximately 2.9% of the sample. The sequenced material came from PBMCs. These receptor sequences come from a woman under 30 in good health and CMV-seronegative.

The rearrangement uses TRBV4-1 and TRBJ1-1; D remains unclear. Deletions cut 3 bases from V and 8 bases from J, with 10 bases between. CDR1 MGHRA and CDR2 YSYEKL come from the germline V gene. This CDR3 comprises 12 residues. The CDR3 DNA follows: TGCGCCAGCAGCCAGGTCCCCGGGGAAGCTTTCTTT. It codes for CASSQVPGEAFF.

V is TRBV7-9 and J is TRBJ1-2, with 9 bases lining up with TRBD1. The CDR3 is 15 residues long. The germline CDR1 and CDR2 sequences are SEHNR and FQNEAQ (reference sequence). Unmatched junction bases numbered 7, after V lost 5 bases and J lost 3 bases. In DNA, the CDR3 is TGTGCCAGCAGCCAAACAGGGGGCAGGGACTATGGCTACACCTTC. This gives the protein CASSQTGGRDYGYTF.

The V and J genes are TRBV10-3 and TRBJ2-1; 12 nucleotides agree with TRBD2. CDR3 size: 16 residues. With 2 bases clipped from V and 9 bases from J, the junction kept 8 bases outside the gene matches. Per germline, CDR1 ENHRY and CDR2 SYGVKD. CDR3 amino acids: CAISESKTSGRSEQFF. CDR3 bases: TGTGCCATCAGTGAGAGTAAGACTAGCGGGAGAAGTGAGCAGTTCTTC.

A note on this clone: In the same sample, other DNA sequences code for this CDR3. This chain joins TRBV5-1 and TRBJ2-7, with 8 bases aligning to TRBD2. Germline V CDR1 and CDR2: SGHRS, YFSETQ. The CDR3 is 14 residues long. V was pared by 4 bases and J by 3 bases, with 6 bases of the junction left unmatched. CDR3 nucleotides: TGCGCCAGCAGCCCGGGGGGGACTAGCTACGAGCAGTACTTC. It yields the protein CASSPGGTSYEQYF.

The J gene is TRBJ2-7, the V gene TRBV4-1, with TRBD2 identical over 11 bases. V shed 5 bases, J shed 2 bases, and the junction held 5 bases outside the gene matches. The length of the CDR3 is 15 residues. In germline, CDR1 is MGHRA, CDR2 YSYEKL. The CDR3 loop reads CASSDLLAGAYEQYF. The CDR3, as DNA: TGCGCCAGCAGCGACCTACTAGCGGGAGCCTACGAGCAGTACTTC.

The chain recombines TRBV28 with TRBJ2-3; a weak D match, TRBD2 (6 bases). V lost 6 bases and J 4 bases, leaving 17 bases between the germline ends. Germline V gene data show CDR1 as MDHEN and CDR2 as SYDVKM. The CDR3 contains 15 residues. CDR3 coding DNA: TGTGCCAGCAGCGTGCAGCGGGCCGGCCCAGATACGCAGTATTTT. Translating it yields CASSVQRAGPDTQYF.

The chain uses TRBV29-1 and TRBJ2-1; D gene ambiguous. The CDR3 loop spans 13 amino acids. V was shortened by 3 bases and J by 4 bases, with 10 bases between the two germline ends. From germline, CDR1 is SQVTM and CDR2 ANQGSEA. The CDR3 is CSVDLGAYNEQFF. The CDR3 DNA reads TGCAGCGTTGATCTGGGCGCATACAATGAGCAGTTCTTC.

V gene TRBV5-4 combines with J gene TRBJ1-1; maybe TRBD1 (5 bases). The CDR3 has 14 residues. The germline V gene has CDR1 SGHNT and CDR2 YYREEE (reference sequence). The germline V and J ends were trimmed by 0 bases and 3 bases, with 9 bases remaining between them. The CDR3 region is CASSLEWGDTEAFF. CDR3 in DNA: TGTGCCAGCAGCTTGGAATGGGGGGACACTGAAGCTTTCTTT.